The rows below give T cell receptor beta chains drawn from one sample of a study of blood T cells in healthy people across ages. TCRdb itself ran the 5' RACE reads through MiXCR, one entry per CDR3 protein. The data hold roughly 1,700,000 distinct CDR3 sequences, with 28% observed a single time. Source material: blood. The receptors were gathered from a woman aged 25 to 45 in good health. CDR3s include the opening cysteine and the closing phenylalanine or tryptophan. Fields, in order: V gene, J gene, D gene, clone size, CDR3 DNA, CDR3 protein. A D gene is named only where the DNA matches it firmly. Expanded clones are given a class, and other clones once, few, many or no size at all.

TRBV14,TRBJ1-2,.,few,TGTGCCAGCAGCCAGCGCGACTTCGGACCCCTAAACTACACCTTC,CASSQRDFGPLNYTF
TRBV12-3/TRBV12-4,TRBJ2-5,.,many,TGTGCCAGCAGCGCAGATCTCCGGGAGACCCAGTACTTC,CASSADLRETQYF
TRBV6-5,TRBJ2-7,.,.,TGTGCCAGCAGTACCCGGACCGGGTACTACGAGCAGTACTTC,CASSTRTGYYEQYF
TRBV12-3/TRBV12-4,TRBJ2-1,.,many,TGTGCCAGCAGCCGGACAGCGACGGACGACAATGAGCAGTTCTTC,CASSRTATDDNEQFF
TRBV5-1,TRBJ2-3,TRBD2,many,TGCGCCAGCAGCGCCCTGATAGCGGGGGGACGAGATACGCAGTATTTT,CASSALIAGGRDTQYF
TRBV20-1,TRBJ2-1,.,few,TGCAGTGCTAAGAGAGGCGATGAGCAGTTCTTC,CSAKRGDEQFF
TRBV5-1,TRBJ2-5,TRBD2,.,TGCGCCAGCAGCTTTTGGCGGGAGCCTACGGGGGGGACCCAGTACTTC,CASSFWREPTGGTQYF
TRBV6-4,TRBJ2-1,.,.,TGTGCCAGCAGTGTCGAGACAGATTACAATGAGCAGTTCTTC,CASSVETDYNEQFF
TRBV29-1,TRBJ2-1,TRBD2,few,TGCAGCGTTGAAAGACTAGCGGGTTACAATGAGCAGTTCTTC,CSVERLAGYNEQFF
TRBV20-1,TRBJ2-3,.,once,TGCAGTGCTAGCCTAGGACTTGAAGATACGCAGTATTTT,CSASLGLEDTQYF
TRBV7-8,TRBJ2-7,.,.,TGTGCCAGCAGCTCGAACCCCACTCCTTTTTACGAGCAGTACTTC,CASSSNPTPFYEQYF
TRBV4-1,TRBJ2-7,.,many,TGCGCCAGCAGCCAAGCCGGGACTCAGTCCTACGAGCAGTACTTC,CASSQAGTQSYEQYF
TRBV7-2,TRBJ2-3,.,.,TGTGCCAGCAGCTTAGCGACATTCGGGCCAGATACGCAGTATTTT,CASSLATFGPDTQYF
TRBV12-5,TRBJ2-4,.,.,TGTGCTAGCGGTTTGCCGACGTTAGCCAAAAACATTCATTACTTC,CASGLPTLAKNIHYF
TRBV12-3/TRBV12-4,TRBJ2-1,TRBD2,few,TGTGCCAGCAAGCCAGGGACTAGCGGGAGATCGAGTGAGCAGTTCTTC,CASKPGTSGRSSEQFF
TRBV7-9,TRBJ2-5,TRBD1,.,TGTGCCAGCAGCCCTCTGGATTACAAACAGGGGACCCAAGAGACCCAGTACTTC,CASSPLDYKQGTQETQYF
TRBV28,TRBJ2-2,.,.,TGTGCCAGCAGTTTTTTCGCGGCCGGGGAGCTGTTTTTT,CASSFFAAGELFF
TRBV12-3/TRBV12-4,TRBJ2-7,.,.,TGTGCCAGCAGTTTTGAGGGAGGCATCTACGAGCAGTACTTC,CASSFEGGIYEQYF
TRBV20-1,TRBJ1-4,TRBD1,.,TGCAGTGCTAGAGATCCAGGGGGGCCTAATGAAAAACTGTTTTTT,CSARDPGGPNEKLFF
TRBV10-3,TRBJ2-7,.,.,TGTGCCATCAGTGACAGGGCTACAACCTACGAGCAGTACTTC,CAISDRATTYEQYF
TRBV12-3/TRBV12-4,TRBJ2-3,TRBD2,many,TGTGCCAGCAGTCCCGGGACTAGCGGGAGTGGTACGCAGTATTTT,CASSPGTSGSGTQYF
TRBV7-9,TRBJ2-3,.,.,TGTGCCAGCGGCTCCCGGGACCCCAACACAGATACGCAGTATTTT,CASGSRDPNTDTQYF
TRBV28,TRBJ1-1,.,.,TGTGCCAGCAACGGCTTGGTAGCCCAGTCAAAGGCTTTCTTT,CASNGLVAQSKAFF
TRBV10-2,TRBJ1-1,.,few,TGCGCCAGCAGTGTGTCTCGACAGAACACTGAAGCTTTCTTT,CASSVSRQNTEAFF
TRBV12-3/TRBV12-4,TRBJ1-5,.,many,TGTGCCAGCAGGACAAGCAATCAGCCCCAGCATTTT,CASRTSNQPQHF
TRBV5-1,TRBJ2-5,.,.,TGCGCCAGCAGCTTGCCCGGGGGCTTGGATGAGCAGTACTTC,CASSLPGGLDEQYF
TRBV14,TRBJ2-1,.,.,TGTGCCAGCAGCCAAGGGTTCCCCAATGAGCAGTTCTTC,CASSQGFPNEQFF
TRBV29-1,TRBJ2-5,TRBD2,many,TGCAGCGCCGAGACCCCGGGACTAGCGGTAATGTACCAAGAGACCCAGTACTTC,CSAETPGLAVMYQETQYF
TRBV15,TRBJ2-3,TRBD2,.,TGTGCCACCGCTGACCCGGGACTAGCGGGGGGCCGGGCAGATACGCAGTATTTT,CATADPGLAGGRADTQYF
TRBV6-6,TRBJ1-3,.,.,TGTGCCAGCAGTTACCAAGACACCATATATTTT,CASSYQDTIYF
TRBV6-2/TRBV6-3,TRBJ2-1,.,few,TGTGCCAGCAGGGACTCCGGGGGCTCCTACAATGAGCAGTTCTTC,CASRDSGGSYNEQFF
TRBV5-1,TRBJ2-7,.,few,TGCGCCAGCAGCACCCGGGGCCCCCAGTACGAGCAGTACTTC,CASSTRGPQYEQYF
TRBV9,TRBJ1-1,.,many,TGTGCCAGTAGTGTCGAGGGGATGAACACTGAAGCTTTCTTT,CASSVEGMNTEAFF
TRBV20-1,TRBJ2-7,.,.,TGCAGTGGTCTGAAGAGCTCCTACGAGCAGTACTTC,CSGLKSSYEQYF
TRBV11-1,TRBJ1-5,TRBD1,few,TGTGCCAGCAGCTTAGCTTGGGACAGGGGAAGATATAGCAATCAGCCCCAGCATTTT,CASSLAWDRGRYSNQPQHF
TRBV4-1,TRBJ1-4,TRBD1,.,TGCGCCAGCAGCCAAGATCCAGGACAGGGGCCGGAAAAACTGTTTTTT,CASSQDPGQGPEKLFF
TRBV20-1,TRBJ1-2,TRBD1,.,TGCAGTGCCGAAGGGACAGCTAACTATGGCTACACCTTC,CSAEGTANYGYTF
TRBV28,TRBJ2-2,.,.,TGTGCCAGCAGTTTGGGGGGGCCGGAGAGGGAGCTGTTTTTT,CASSLGGPERELFF
TRBV27,TRBJ2-4,.,few,TGTACCAGCAGTTCTTGGGACCGGGGCGACATTCAGTACTTC,CTSSSWDRGDIQYF
TRBV27,TRBJ2-3,.,few,TGTGCCAGCAGATCCTCCCTACGAGGGTTAGATACGCAGTATTTT,CASRSSLRGLDTQYF
TRBV4-1,TRBJ1-4,.,.,TGCGCCAGCAGCCACCCGTCTGAAAAACTGTTTTTT,CASSHPSEKLFF
TRBV14,TRBJ2-4,.,few,TGTGCCAGCAGCCACGCAGGTTCTAAGAACATTCAGTACTTC,CASSHAGSKNIQYF
TRBV15,TRBJ1-4,.,.,TGTGCCACCAGCAGGGTCCGGGGAGCAGGGAAGGAAAAACTGTTTTTT,CATSRVRGAGKEKLFF
TRBV11-1,TRBJ2-5,.,.,TGTGCCAGCAGCTCCGATGTTGGGGGGCAGACCCAGTACTTC,CASSSDVGGQTQYF
TRBV6-9,TRBJ2-2,.,.,TGTGCCAGCAGTTATATGGACACCGGGGAGCTGTTTTTT,CASSYMDTGELFF
TRBV7-2,TRBJ2-7,.,many,TGTGCCAGCAGCTCCTCCGGAGGAGACTACGAGCAGTACTTC,CASSSSGGDYEQYF
TRBV6-5,TRBJ2-2,.,few,TGTGCCAGCATGCGAAGGGGGAACACCGGGGAGCTGTTTTTT,CASMRRGNTGELFF